Listed below are T cell receptor beta chains from one sample, sequenced in a study of cytomegalovirus exposure and HLA in healthy donors. The repertoire was sequenced with immunoSEQ multiplex PCR; TCRdb's copy has only in-frame clones and lacks some. The data contain some 320,000 clones, roughly 90% of them singletons. The sample was PBMCs. Receptors were obtained from a woman in her thirties in good health and CMV-seropositive. Each CDR3 is given with its conserved first and last residue. A D gene is named only where the DNA matches it firmly. Rows give clone size only sometimes, using once, few, many, or a class for an expanded clone.

TRBJ2-3 NA NA TRBV5-4 TGTGCCAGCAGCTTGTCGGGGGGCGGAGTTACAGATACGCAGTATTTT CASSLSGGGVTDTQYF
TRBJ1-2 once NA TRBV28 TGTGCCAGCATCTCCCGGGACTACTATGGCTACACCTTC CASISRDYYGYTF
TRBJ2-7 NA TRBD1 TRBV7-9 TGTGCCAGCAGCGGAGCCGGGACAGGGTTCAACGAGCAGTACTTC CASSGAGTGFNEQYF
TRBJ2-7 NA NA TRBV6-5 TGTGCCAGCAGTTCCACCAGGAGCTCCTACGAGCAGTACTTC CASSSTRSSYEQYF
TRBJ2-7 once TRBD2 TRBV7-6 TGTGCCAGCAGCTTAGGGGACTACGACTACGAGCAGTACTTC CASSLGDYDYEQYF
TRBJ1-4 NA NA TRBV4-2 TGTGCCAGCAGCCAAGAGGGTATGGCTAATGAAAAACTGTTTTTT CASSQEGMANEKLFF
TRBJ1-5 NA NA TRBV6-5 TGTGCCAGCAGTCGCTTCGAGGGTGGGAATCAGCCCCAGCATTTT CASSRFEGGNQPQHF
TRBJ2-4 NA NA TRBV29-1 TGCAGCGTGAGGGAAGCCAAAAACATTCAGTACTTC CSVREAKNIQYF
TRBJ1-1 once NA TRBV21-1 TGTGCCAGCAGCAGGGACAGGAGGAACACTGAAGCTTTCTTT CASSRDRRNTEAFF
TRBJ1-2 NA NA TRBV5-1 TGCGCCAGCAGCTTGGCCTTGGGGAAGGTTGGCTACACCTTC CASSLALGKVGYTF
TRBJ1-3 NA NA TRBV7-2 TGTGCCAGCAGCTTAGCAGGAGCTGGAAACACCATATATTTT CASSLAGAGNTIYF
TRBJ2-1 NA NA TRBV7-6 TGTGCCAGCATCCCAAAGTGGGGGTCCTACAATGAGCAGTTCTTC CASIPKWGSYNEQFF
TRBJ2-7 NA TRBD2 TRBV28 TGTGCCAGCAGTTCCACCAGCGGGAGGGCTTCCGAGCAGTACTTC CASSSTSGRASEQYF
TRBJ2-2 NA NA TRBV6-1 TGTGCCAGCAGTGAAGTCGGGGGAGGGAACACCGGGGAGCTGTTTTTT CASSEVGGGNTGELFF
TRBJ1-5 NA TRBD1 TRBV28 TGTGCCAGCAGTTCCCCGGACAGGGCGGCTCAGCCCCAGCATTTT CASSSPDRAAQPQHF
TRBJ1-5 NA NA TRBV6-6 TGTGCCAGCAGAAGGCAACAGGAGAGTCAGCCCCAGCATTTT CASRRQQESQPQHF
TRBJ2-5 NA NA TRBV7-8 TGTGCCAGCAGCCCTAAGGAGGGTTTGGTGGAGACCCAGTACTTC CASSPKEGLVETQYF
TRBJ2-2 NA NA TRBV19 TGTGCCAGTCTCTTTAGCGGTTCTAACACCGGGGAGCTGTTTTTT CASLFSGSNTGELFF
TRBJ2-5 NA NA TRBV2 TGTGCCAGCAGTCCCAGCTCTGGAGCGAAGGTAGAGACCCAGTACTTC CASSPSSGAKVETQYF
TRBJ1-5 few NA TRBV6-1 TGTGCCAGCAGTGGGCGGGACAACTATCAGCCCCAGCATTTT CASSGRDNYQPQHF
TRBJ2-5 NA NA TRBV27 TGTGCCAGCAGTGACACTGCACTTACCCAGTACTTC CASSDTALTQYF
TRBJ1-5 NA NA TRBV15 TGTGCCACCAGCAGAGTGAGAGGGGCTCAGCCCCAGCATTTT CATSRVRGAQPQHF
TRBJ2-3 NA NA TRBV6-5 TGTGCCAGCAGATACGGGGGTATAGATACGCAGTATTTT CASRYGGIDTQYF
TRBJ1-1 NA NA TRBV29-1 TGCAGCGTTGCCAGGGACATGAACACTGAAGCTTTCTTT CSVARDMNTEAFF